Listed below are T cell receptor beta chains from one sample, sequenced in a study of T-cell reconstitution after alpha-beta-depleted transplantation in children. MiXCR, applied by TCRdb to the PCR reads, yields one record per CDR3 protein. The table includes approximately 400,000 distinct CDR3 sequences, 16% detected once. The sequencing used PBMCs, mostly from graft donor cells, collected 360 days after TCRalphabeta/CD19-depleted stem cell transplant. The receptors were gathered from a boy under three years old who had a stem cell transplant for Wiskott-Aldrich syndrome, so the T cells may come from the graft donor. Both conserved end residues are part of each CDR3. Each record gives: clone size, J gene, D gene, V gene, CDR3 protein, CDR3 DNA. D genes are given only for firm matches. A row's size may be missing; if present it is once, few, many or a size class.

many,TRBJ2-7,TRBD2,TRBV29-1,CSVEQIGEGGYEQYF,TGCAGCGTTGAACAAATAGGGGAGGGAGGTTACGAGCAGTACTTC
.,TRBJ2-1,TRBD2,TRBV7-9,CASSKLQGLVGLDEQFF,TGTGCCAGCAGTAAGCTTCAGGGACTAGTGGGATTAGATGAGCAGTTCTTC
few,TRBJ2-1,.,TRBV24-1,CATSDGGRVYNEQFF,TGTGCCACCAGTGACGGGGGGCGAGTTTACAATGAGCAGTTCTTC
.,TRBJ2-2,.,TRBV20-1,CSARPRAITGELFF,TGCAGTGCTAGACCCCGGGCCATAACCGGGGAGCTGTTTTTT
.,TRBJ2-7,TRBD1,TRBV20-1,CSAREGGRGDEQYF,TGCAGTGCTAGAGAAGGGGGCAGGGGCGACGAGCAGTACTTC
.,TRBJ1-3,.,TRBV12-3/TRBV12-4,CASTLTQSGNTIYF,TGTGCCAGCACCCTGACACAATCTGGAAACACCATATATTTT
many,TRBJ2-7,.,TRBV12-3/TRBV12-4,CASSLRRSSYEQYF,TGTGCCAGCAGTTTACGGCGTAGCTCCTACGAGCAGTACTTC
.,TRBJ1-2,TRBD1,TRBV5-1,CASSWQGDYGYTF,TGCGCCAGCAGCTGGCAGGGGGACTATGGCTACACCTTC
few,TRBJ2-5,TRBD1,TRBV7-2,CASSLSQRGHQYF,TGTGCCAGCAGCCTCTCCCAAAGGGGGCACCAGTACTTC
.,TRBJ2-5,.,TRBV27,CASKRLRGEETQYF,TGTGCCAGCAAAAGATTGCGGGGCGAAGAGACCCAGTACTTC
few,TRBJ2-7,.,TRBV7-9,CASSSTEEQYF,TGTGCCAGCAGTTCGACTGAAGAGCAGTACTTC
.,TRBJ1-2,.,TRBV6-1,CASGRGRIGGHFYGYTF,TGTGCCAGCGGAAGAGGGCGAATAGGGGGACACTTTTATGGCTACACCTTC
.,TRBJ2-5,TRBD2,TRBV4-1,CASSQASGGAGTQYF,TGCGCCAGCAGCCAGGCTAGCGGGGGGGCGGGGACCCAGTACTTC
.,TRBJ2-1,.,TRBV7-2,CASSLGGREQFF,TGTGCCAGCAGCTTAGGGGGTAGGGAGCAGTTCTTC
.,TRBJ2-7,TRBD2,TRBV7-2,CASSPASGRYEQYF,TGTGCCAGCAGCCCCGCTAGCGGGAGATACGAGCAGTACTTC
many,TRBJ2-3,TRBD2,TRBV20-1,CSAPLAGGLTDTQYF,TGCAGTGCTCCCCTAGCGGGGGGGCTCACAGATACGCAGTATTTT
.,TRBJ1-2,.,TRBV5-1,CASSLASKSGYTF,TGCGCCAGCAGCTTGGCGTCTAAGTCTGGCTACACCTTC
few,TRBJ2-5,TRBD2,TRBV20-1,CSARGKLLAGGKTQYF,TGCAGTGCTAGAGGGAAACTACTAGCGGGGGGAAAGACCCAGTACTTC
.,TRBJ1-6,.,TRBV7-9,CASSPSGWGNSPLHF,TGTGCCAGCAGCCCCTCGGGCTGGGGGAATTCACCCCTCCACTTT
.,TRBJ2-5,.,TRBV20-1,CSAPRTVRETQYF,TGCAGTGCTCCCAGGACAGTACGAGAGACCCAGTACTTC
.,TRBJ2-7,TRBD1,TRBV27,CASSLAGQGMYEQYF,TGTGCCAGCAGTTTGGCGGGACAGGGGATGTACGAGCAGTACTTC
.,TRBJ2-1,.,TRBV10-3,CAITVQGSHNEQFF,TGTGCCATCACTGTACAGGGTTCGCACAATGAGCAGTTCTTC
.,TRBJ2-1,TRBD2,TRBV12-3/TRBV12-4,CASSLAFGLAGYNEQFF,TGTGCCAGCAGTTTAGCTTTCGGACTAGCGGGGTACAATGAGCAGTTCTTC
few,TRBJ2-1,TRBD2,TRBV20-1,CSARDATSGNNEQFF,TGCAGTGCTAGAGATGCGACTAGCGGGAACAACGAGCAGTTCTTC
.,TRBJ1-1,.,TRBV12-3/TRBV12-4,CASSLRNTEAFF,TGTGCCAGCAGTTTAAGGAACACTGAAGCTTTCTTT
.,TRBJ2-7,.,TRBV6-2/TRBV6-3,CASSYSNGYYEQYF,TGTGCCAGCAGTTACTCGAACGGCTACTACGAGCAGTACTTC
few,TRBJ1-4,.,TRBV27,CASSFRAATNEKLFF,TGTGCCAGCAGTTTCCGGGCAGCCACTAATGAAAAACTGTTTTTT
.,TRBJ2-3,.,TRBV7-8,CASSWVAWADTQYF,TGTGCCAGCAGCTGGGTCGCCTGGGCAGATACGCAGTATTTT
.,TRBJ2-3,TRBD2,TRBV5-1,CASSLPGGTSGGLTDTQYF,TGCGCCAGCAGCCTCCCGGGGGGGACTAGCGGGGGGCTCACAGATACGCAGTATTTT
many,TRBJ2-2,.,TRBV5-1,CASRDTGELFF,TGCGCCAGCAGGGACACCGGGGAGCTGTTTTTT
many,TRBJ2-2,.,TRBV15,CATSRDRGRYTGELFF,TGTGCCACCAGCAGAGATCGAGGGAGATACACCGGGGAGCTGTTTTTT
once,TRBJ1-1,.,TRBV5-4,CASSSPWEANTEAFF,TGTGCCAGCAGCTCCCCCTGGGAAGCGAACACTGAAGCTTTCTTT
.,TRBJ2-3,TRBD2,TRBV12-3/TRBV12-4,CASSLMRGGNAMDTQYF,TGTGCCAGCAGTTTAATGCGGGGGGGAAACGCAATGGATACGCAGTATTTT
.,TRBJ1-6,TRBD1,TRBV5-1,CASRGQDYSPLHF,TGCGCCAGCAGGGGACAGGACTATTCACCCCTCCACTTT
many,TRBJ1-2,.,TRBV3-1,CASSPSNYGYTF,TGTGCCAGCAGTCCCTCCAACTATGGCTACACCTTC
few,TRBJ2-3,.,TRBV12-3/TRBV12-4,CASSFGGRPLGDTQYF,TGTGCCAGCAGTTTCGGTGGGAGGCCGTTGGGAGATACGCAGTATTTT
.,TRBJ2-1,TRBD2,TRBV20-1,CSASSSGRNEQFF,TGCAGTGCTAGTTCGAGCGGGAGAAATGAGCAGTTCTTC
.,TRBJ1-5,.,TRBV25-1,CASWTDSNQPQHF,TGTGCCAGCTGGACAGATAGCAATCAGCCCCAGCATTTT
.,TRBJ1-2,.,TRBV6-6,CASSLLNYGYTF,TGTGCCAGCAGTCTGTTGAACTATGGCTACACCTTC
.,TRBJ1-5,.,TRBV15,CATSWGGSNQPQHF,TGTGCCACCAGCTGGGGGGGAAGCAATCAGCCCCAGCATTTT